These 32 T cell receptor beta chains were all obtained from the same sample, sequenced in a study of identical twins. A single record per CDR3 protein comes from TCRdb applying MiXCR to the 5' RACE reads. The repertoire includes 1.5 million or so distinct CDR3 sequences, roughly a third of them detected once, and approximately 0.29% sits in the top ten. Input material: cord blood. The receptor source for this set is a newborn girl in good health.

In this sample, this clonotype turned up a few times. This chain links TRBV12-3 or TRBV12-4 with TRBJ2-1; D perhaps matches TRBD2 (6 bases). The CDR3 is 13 amino acids. V lost 4 bases and J 10 bases, leaving 14 bases between the germline ends. CDR3 sequence (DNA): TGTGCCAGCAGTTCTCCCCCCGGGAGAGAGCAGTTCTTC. This translates into CASSSPPGREQFF.

This clonotype was seen only a few times. As DNA, the CDR3 is TGTGCCAGCAGCGTAGTTAGCGGGGGGGCTACCTACGAGCAGTACTTC. Its translation is CASSVVSGGATYEQYF. The chain recombines TRBV9 with TRBJ2-7, with 11 nucleotides matching TRBD2. The germline CDR1 and CDR2 sequences are SGDLS and YYNGEE. With 0 bases clipped from V and 2 bases from J, the junction kept 4 bases outside the gene matches. The CDR3 is 16 residues long.

The chain couples TRBV24-1 to TRBJ2-7; 8 nucleotides line up with TRBD2. The CDR3 runs 14 residues. Germline lookup yields CDR1 KGHDR and CDR2 SFDVKD. Trimming at V came to 2 bases and at J to 7 bases, leaving 6 bases not matched to a gene. CDR3 DNA: TGTGCCACCAGTGATTCGGGGGGGCTCGAGGAGCAGTACTTC. As protein: CATSDSGGLEEQYF.

This chain links TRBV6-1 with TRBJ1-2; no clear D gene. V was trimmed by 2 bases and J by 2 bases, leaving 12 bases between them. This CDR3 region has 15 residues. Germline CDR1 MNHNS, CDR2 SASEGT. The CDR3 sequence is CASSEMPRYNYGYTF. The CDR3 nucleotides read TGTGCCAGCAGTGAAATGCCCAGGTACAACTATGGCTACACCTTC.

This clonotype showed up just a few times. The chain joins TRBV6-6 to TRBJ2-3; 7 bases agree with TRBD2. V trimming: 6 bases; J trimming: 3 bases; junction bases outside the gene matches: 6. This CDR3 spans 14 amino acids. Per the germline V gene, CDR1 is MNHNY and CDR2 is SVGAGI (reference sequence). Here the CDR3 DNA reads TGTGCCAGCAGAGTGGGGGGGGAGACAGATACGCAGTATTTT. Encoded protein: CASRVGGETDTQYF.

DNA of the CDR3: TGCGCCAGCAGTGGGACGGGACAGGGGTATGGCTACACCTTC. Translated, it gives CASSGTGQGYGYTF. V is TRBV5-1 and J is TRBJ1-2; 10 bases agree with TRBD1. The CDR3 totals 14 residues. Unmatched junction bases numbered 6, after V lost 5 bases and J lost 5 bases. CDR1 is SGHRS and CDR2 is YFSETQ in the germline V gene.

This clonotype was detected only a few times. The chain recombines TRBV5-1 with TRBJ2-1; TRBD2 aligns across 12 bases. Looked up from germline, CDR1 is SGHRS and CDR2 is YFSETQ. V was clipped by 6 bases and J by 5 bases; unmatched bases: 6. This CDR3 has 15 residues. The CDR3, as DNA: TGCGCCAGCAAAATGACTAGCGGGGGAAACAATGAGCAGTTCTTC. It encodes CASKMTSGGNNEQFF.

This chain joins TRBV5-5 and TRBJ1-4; no definite D call. The CDR3 runs 13 residues. The V and J ends lost 6 bases and 3 bases respectively, with 9 bases between them. Germline-derived CDR1 and CDR2 are SGHKS and YYEKEE (reference sequence). CDR3 in amino acids: CASTHGPNEKLFF. CDR3 nucleotide sequence: TGTGCCAGCACCCACGGCCCTAATGAAAAACTGTTTTTT. Full variable domain (missing parts from reference TRBV5-5 and TRBJ1-4): DAGVTQSPTHLIKTRGQQVTLRCSPISGHKSVSWYQQVLGQGPQFIFQYYEKEERGRGNFPDRFSARQFPNYSSELNVNALLLGDSALYLCASTHGPNEKLFFGSGTQLSVL.

The gene calls are TRBV28 and TRBJ2-7; TRBD2 matches 9 bases. CDR3 length equals 15 residues. V was pared by 6 bases and J by 0 bases, with 6 bases of the junction left unmatched. The germline CDR1 and CDR2 sequences are MDHEN and SYDVKM. CDR3: CASRGAGGTSYEQYF. The CDR3 bases are TGTGCCAGCAGGGGAGCGGGAGGAACCTCCTACGAGCAGTACTTC.

A word on this clonotype: A read error is possible here, since a much larger clone lies one base away. The rearrangement joins TRBV27 to TRBJ2-7; D not resolved. Germline values: CDR1 MNHEY, CDR2 SMNVEV (reference sequence). There are 14 residues in the CDR3. Between the trimmed V and J ends, which lost 3 bases and 0 bases, there was a span of 9 bases. As DNA, the CDR3 is TGTGCCAGCAGTTTTTCGCAGGCCTCCTACGAGCAGTACTTC. Translation gives CASSFSQASYEQYF.

The sample holds a few counts of this clonotype. DNA of the CDR3: TGTGCCAGCAGTTCACGACTAGCGGGAGGGCCTAACCAAGAGACCCAGTACTTC. Its protein is CASSSRLAGGPNQETQYF. The V gene is TRBV6-5, the J gene TRBJ2-5, with 14 bases that match TRBD2. Germline V gives CDR1 MNHEY, CDR2 SVGAGI. V lost 4 bases to trimming and J lost 0 bases; unmatched junction nucleotides: 7. The CDR3 runs 18 residues.

This clonotype was observed a few times. The chain combines TRBV2 with TRBJ2-1; 10 positions match TRBD2. The germline CDR1 and CDR2 sequences are SNHLY and FYNNEI. This CDR3 is 16 amino acids long. The trim removed 4 bases at V and 7 bases at J, leaving 10 bases unmatched. The CDR3 is CASSARLLAGANEQFF. Written as DNA, the CDR3 is TGTGCCAGCAGTGCCCGACTTCTAGCGGGAGCTAATGAGCAGTTCTTC.

In this sample, this clonotype turned up many times. The chain couples TRBV11-2 to TRBJ2-5, with 8 nucleotides matching TRBD2. J gave up 3 bases and V 2 bases, and 5 bases lay outside the gene matches. Germline lookup yields CDR1 SGHAT and CDR2 FQNNGV. The CDR3 length is 15 residues. CDR3 sequence: CASSLRLAGKETQYF. The CDR3 DNA follows: TGTGCCAGCAGCTTACGGCTAGCGGGTAAAGAGACCCAGTACTTC.

This clonotype appeared a few times. The CDR3 is CASSQAWNNQPQHF. CDR3 nucleotide sequence: TGTGCCAGCAGTCAGGCGTGGAACAATCAGCCCCAGCATTTT. This sequence joins TRBV27 and TRBJ1-5; D call uncertain. Germline assignment: CDR1 MNHEY and CDR2 SMNVEV (reference sequence). Trimming removed 5 bases from V and 3 bases from J, with 11 bases in between. The CDR3 is 14 amino acids.

The chain recombines TRBV20-1 with TRBJ1-5; a weak D match, TRBD1 (5 bases). Germline CDR1 is DFQATT and CDR2 is SNEGSKA (reference sequence). The CDR3 consists of 15 residues. V was shortened by 0 bases and J by 0 bases, with 9 bases between the two germline ends. CDR3 DNA: TGCAGTGCTAGAGATGGGACGGTTAGCAATCAGCCCCAGCATTTT. Encoded protein: CSARDGTVSNQPQHF.

This clonotype was seen once. The chain recombines TRBV12-3 or TRBV12-4 with TRBJ2-7; no definite D call. The CDR3 length is 13 residues. V lost 11 bases and J 0 bases, leaving 14 bases between the germline ends. CDR3 in amino acids: CAGKRSSSYEQYF. CDR3 in DNA: TGTGCCGGCAAGAGGTCTAGCTCCTACGAGCAGTACTTC.

The chain employs TRBV13 and TRBJ1-1; D not certain. Germline-derived CDR1 and CDR2 are PRHDT and FYEKMQ (reference sequence). Trimming took 2 bases from V and 11 from J, leaving 15 bases between them. This CDR3 is 13 amino acids long. The CDR3 bases are TGTGCCAGCAGCTTAAAGAGCTCCACCAGGGCTTTCTTT. Translated, it gives CASSLKSSTRAFF. Based on the CDR3 plus reference TRBV13 and TRBJ1-1, the full variable domain is AAGVIQSPRHLIKEKRETATLKCYPIPRHDTVYWYQQGPGQDPQFLISFYEKMQSDKGSIPDRFSAQQFSDYHSELNMSSLELGDSALYFCASSLKSSTRAFFGQGTRLTVV.

The rearrangement links TRBV28 to TRBJ2-5, with 7 bases matching TRBD1. The V gene's germline CDR1 is MDHEN and CDR2 SYDVKM. The length of the CDR3 is 14 residues. The V gene end was trimmed by 5 bases and the J gene end by 4 bases; junction bases not matched to a gene: 7. CDR3 in amino acids: CASSAPTGVETQYF. For the CDR3, the DNA is TGTGCCAGCAGTGCGCCTACAGGGGTAGAGACCCAGTACTTC.

The chain joins TRBV28 to TRBJ1-4; TRBD1 aligns across 7 bases. The germline CDR1 and CDR2 sequences are MDHEN and SYDVKM. The CDR3 contains 14 residues. V was pared by 6 bases and J by 8 bases, with 9 bases of the junction left unmatched. CDR3 in amino acids: CASSIPGGWEKLFF. The DNA for the CDR3 is TGTGCCAGCAGCATCCCAGGGGGTTGGGAAAAACTGTTTTTT. Drawing the rest from reference TRBV28 and TRBJ1-4, the complete variable domain is DVKVTQSSRYLVKRTGEKVFLECVQDMDHENMFWYRQDPGLGLRLIYFSYDVKMKEKGDIPEGYSVSREKKERFSLILESASTNQTSMYLCASSIPGGWEKLFFGSGTQLSVL.

V usage is TRBV20-1 and J usage is TRBJ1-6; D ambiguous. The CDR3 consists of 13 residues. Germline CDR1 reads DFQATT; CDR2 reads SNEGSKA (reference sequence). V gave up 3 bases and J gave up 3 bases, with 6 bases separating them. CDR3 protein: CSARDDYNSPLHF. The CDR3 nucleotides read TGCAGTGCTAGGGACGACTATAATTCACCCCTCCACTTT.

The chain carries TRBV12-3 or TRBV12-4 and TRBJ1-5; D call uncertain. V gave up 5 bases and J gave up 4 bases, with 15 bases separating them. The CDR3 length is 15 residues. CDR3 in amino acids: CASSPRASRNQPQHF. Here the CDR3 DNA reads TGTGCCAGCAGTCCCCGGGCAAGCAGAAATCAGCCCCAGCATTTT.

The chain combines TRBV24-1 with TRBJ2-1; maybe TRBD2 (7 bases). The CDR3 has 16 residues. Looked up from germline, CDR1 is KGHDR and CDR2 is SFDVKD. The V end lost 4 bases, the J end lost 8 bases, and 20 bases lay between the germline ends. CDR3 in amino acids: CATSDSRTAGWDEQFF. CDR3 DNA: TGTGCCACCAGTGACAGCAGGACAGCGGGGTGGGATGAGCAGTTCTTC.

This clonotype was detected a few times. The V gene is TRBV4-1, the J gene TRBJ2-7; TRBD2 might be the D (5 bases). CDR3 length equals 13 residues. V shed 4 bases and J shed 4 bases, with 11 bases lying between them. Looked up from germline, CDR1 is MGHRA and CDR2 is YSYEKL. The CDR3 reads CASSRSRGYEQYF. CDR3 DNA: TGCGCCAGCAGCCGATCCCGGGGATACGAGCAGTACTTC.

This clonotype was seen a few times. The chain has TRBV12-3 or TRBV12-4 and TRBJ2-7; D is ambiguous. V was shortened by 5 bases and J by 0 bases, with 11 bases between the two germline ends. The CDR3 spans 14 residues. The CDR3 is CASSTRRYSYEQYF. The CDR3 DNA sequence: TGTGCCAGCAGTACAAGACGGTACTCCTACGAGCAGTACTTC.

This clonotype was observed a few times. This chain joins TRBV5-1 and TRBJ1-2; 7 bases map to TRBD1. Germline V CDR1 and CDR2: SGHRS, YFSETQ. CDR3 length: 13 amino acids. Unmatched junction bases numbered 5, after V lost 4 bases and J lost 5 bases. As DNA, the CDR3 is TGCGCCAGCAGCCACAGGGGTTGGTATGGCTACACCTTC. Amino acid sequence: CASSHRGWYGYTF.

This clonotype was observed a handful of times. The rearrangement uses TRBV21-1 and TRBJ2-5; the table's D gene call, TRBD1, was not cross checked with the DNA. TRBV21-1 is a documented pseudogene. This CDR3 is 16 amino acids long. Here the CDR3 reads CASSTKTAQSGDEQYF. In nucleotides, the CDR3 is TGTGCCAGCAGCACCAAAACCGCCCAATCTGGCGATGAGCAGTACTTC.

The V call is TRBV5-6, the J call TRBJ2-3; TRBD2 aligns across 9 bases. The germline gives CDR1 SGHDT, CDR2 YYEEEE. V lost 2 bases and J lost 0; bases outside the gene matches: 7. The CDR3 is 17 amino acids. The CDR3 reads CASSFGGGVESTDTQYF. CDR3 coding DNA: TGTGCCAGCAGCTTCGGCGGGGGGGTTGAAAGCACAGATACGCAGTATTTT. Looking up the rest from reference TRBV5-6 and TRBJ2-3 gives the full variable domain: DAGVTQSPTHLIKTRGQQVTLRCSPKSGHDTVSWYQQALGQGPQFIFQYYEEEERQRGNFPDRFSGHQFPNYSSELNVNALLLGDSALYLCASSFGGGVESTDTQYFGPGTRLTVL.

The chain uses TRBV20-1 and TRBJ1-5; TRBD1 agrees at 9 bases. Germline assignment: CDR1 DFQATT and CDR2 SNEGSKA (reference sequence). CDR3 length equals 15 residues. V was pared by 3 bases and J by 2 bases, with 5 bases of the junction left unmatched. The DNA for the CDR3 is TGCAGTGCTAGGAGGCGGACAGGGGGCAATCAGCCCCAGCATTTT. Protein: CSARRRTGGNQPQHF.

This clonotype showed up just a few times. The chain links TRBV12-3 or TRBV12-4 to TRBJ2-2; 11 nucleotides match TRBD2. This CDR3 is built from 17 residues. The trim removed 6 bases at V and 7 bases at J, leaving 13 bases unmatched. The CDR3 DNA sequence: TGTGCCAGCAGCACACTAGCGGGAGTGCTCGGGTGCGGGGAGCTGTTTTTT. Its translation: CASSTLAGVLGCGELFF.

Many counts were recorded for this clonotype. V usage is TRBV5-1 and J usage is TRBJ2-1, with 7 nucleotides matching TRBD2. The CDR3 spans 16 residues. V was pared by 4 bases and J by 7 bases, with 14 bases of the junction left unmatched. CDR1 is SGHRS, CDR2 YFSETQ, per germline. CDR3 sequence: CASSNNPSGSGNEQFF. The CDR3 nucleotides are TGCGCCAGCAGCAATAACCCTAGCGGTTCGGGGAATGAGCAGTTCTTC.

The chain employs TRBV20-1 and TRBJ2-3, with a possible D match to TRBD2 (5 bases). Trimming left V 6 bases short and J 0 bases short, with 13 bases between. The CDR3 consists of 14 residues. Germline loops: CDR1 DFQATT, CDR2 SNEGSKA (reference sequence). CDR3 region: CSARKKRSTDTQYF. The CDR3 DNA reads as TGCAGTGCCCGGAAGAAGCGGAGCACAGATACGCAGTATTTT.

The chain links TRBV7-9 to TRBJ2-3; 9 nucleotides match TRBD2. CDR3 length: 17 amino acids. V dropped 5 bases and J dropped 3; count of bases not matched to a gene: 12. From germline, CDR1 is SEHNR and CDR2 FQNEAQ (reference sequence). In nucleotides, the CDR3 is TGTGCCAGCAGCCCGTTGACTAGCGGTATTGAAACAGATACGCAGTATTTT. Its protein is CASSPLTSGIETDTQYF. The entire variable domain, with the rest obtained from reference TRBV7-9 and TRBJ2-3, is as follows: DTGVSQNPRHKITKRGQNVTFRCDPISEHNRLYWYRQTLGQGPEFLTYFQNEAQLEKSRLLSDRFSAERPKGSFSTLEIQRTEQGDSAMYLCASSPLTSGIETDTQYFGPGTRLTVL.